The 17 T cell receptor beta chains below all came from one sample that was sequenced in a study of PD-1 blockade in classical Hodgkin lymphoma. As for time point: cycle 4 day 1 (C4D1), after 6 weeks of nivolumab. Autologous stem cell transplantation was followed by relapse in every patient, and brentuximab vedotin exposure varied. Negative magnetic selection isolated CD4+ T cells from thawed PBMCs. Sequencing was performed with immunoSEQ multiplex PCR; in TCRdb, only in-frame clones are kept and a portion is missing. Found here are 30,000 to 40,000 clones, more than 85% of them singletons; the top ten hold about 0.31%. This material consisted of CD4+ T cells from blood, taken before the fourth cycle of nivolumab. These receptors originate from a human donor with classical Hodgkin lymphoma.

This clone was recorded only once. V is TRBV19 and J is TRBJ1-2, with D hard to call. The CDR3 sequence is 14 residues long. Germline V gene lookup returns CDR1 LNHDA and CDR2 SQIVND (reference sequence). Trimming left V 5 bases short and J 1 base short, with 11 bases between. Written as DNA, the CDR3 is TGTGCCAGTAGTTATCCGGGATATAACTATGGCTACACCTTC. Encoded protein: CASSYPGYNYGYTF.

The chain recombines TRBV5-1 with TRBJ2-7; TRBD2 matches at 9 bases. The CDR3 covers 15 residues. The V segment lost 5 bases and the J segment 2 bases; nucleotides outside the gene matches: 8. CDR1 and CDR2 from the germline V gene are SGHRS and YFSETQ. The CDR3 sequence: CASSLSTSGTYEQYF. The CDR3 DNA is TGCGCCAGCAGTCTTTCGACTAGCGGTACCTACGAGCAGTACTTC.

This chain joins TRBV9 and TRBJ2-3; D uncertain. The CDR3 covers 14 residues. V was clipped by 0 bases and J by 3 bases, with 8 bases between them. CDR1 and CDR2 from the germline V gene are SGDLS and YYNGEE. CDR3 coding DNA: TGTGCCAGCAGCGTAGAACTAAGAACAGATACGCAGTATTTT. It encodes CASSVELRTDTQYF.

V gene TRBV5-6 combines with J gene TRBJ1-1, with D tentatively TRBD1 (6 bases). Germline loops: CDR1 SGHDT, CDR2 YYEEEE. With 0 bases removed from V and 3 bases from J, the gap between germline ends came to 12 bases. The CDR3 length is 15 residues. The CDR3 is CASSLEPGQYTEAFF. CDR3 nucleotide sequence: TGTGCCAGCAGCTTGGAGCCGGGACAATACACTGAAGCTTTCTTT. Full variable domain (outside the CDR3, taken from reference TRBV5-6 and TRBJ1-1): DAGVTQSPTHLIKTRGQQVTLRCSPKSGHDTVSWYQQALGQGPQFIFQYYEEEERQRGNFPDRFSGHQFPNYSSELNVNALLLGDSALYLCASSLEPGQYTEAFFGQGTRLTVV.

The chain's CDR3 is CASSLGQGGRREYF. CDR3 DNA: TGTGCCAGCAGCTTAGGACAGGGCGGCAGAAGAGAGTACTTC. The chain employs TRBV5-6 and TRBJ2-7; 8 bases agree with TRBD1. V dropped 2 bases and J dropped 11; count of bases not matched to a gene: 12. Germline V gene data show CDR1 as SGHDT and CDR2 as YYEEEE. The CDR3 sequence is 14 residues long.

The J gene is TRBJ2-1, the V gene TRBV5-1; TRBD2 might be the D (5 bases). V lost 7 bases to trimming and J lost 7 bases, with 21 bases between them. In germline, CDR1 is SGHRS, CDR2 YFSETQ. The CDR3 has 15 residues. CDR3 DNA sequence: TGCGCCAGCGCCCGATTGGGGAGTTCAGTAAATGAGCAGTTCTTC. Translating it yields CASARLGSSVNEQFF.

V usage is TRBV18 and J usage is TRBJ1-5, with D unresolved. The CDR3 sequence is 13 residues long. Germline-derived CDR1 and CDR2 are KGHSH and LQKENI. Deletions cut 3 bases from V and 5 bases from J, with 8 bases between. The chain's CDR3 is CASSPALDQPQHF. The CDR3 region has the DNA TGTGCCAGCTCACCCGCTCTAGATCAGCCCCAGCATTTT. Drawing the rest from reference TRBV18 and TRBJ1-5, the complete variable domain is NAGVMQNPRHLVRRRGQEARLRCSPMKGHSHVYWYRQLPEEGLKFMVYLQKENIIDESGMPKERFSAEFPKEGPSILRIQQVVRGDSAAYFCASSPALDQPQHFGDGTRLSIL.

This sequence joins TRBV28 and TRBJ1-3, with D perhaps matching TRBD1 (5 bases). Germline V gene data show CDR1 as MDHEN and CDR2 as SYDVKM. The CDR3 has 14 residues. V was shortened by 6 bases and J by 7 bases, with 16 bases between the two germline ends. The chain's CDR3 is CASSRDPPGNTIYF. The DNA for the CDR3 is TGTGCCAGCAGCCGGGACCCCCCGGGTAACACCATATATTTT.

This sequence joins TRBV19 and TRBJ1-5; possible D gene TRBD1, 5 bases. The germline V gene has CDR1 LNHDA and CDR2 SQIVND (reference sequence). Trimming took off 4 bases at V and 3 bases at J, with 13 bases between the two ends. CDR3 length: 15 amino acids. The CDR3 nucleotides are TGTGCCAGTAGTACAAAAACAGGTTCCAATCAGCCCCAGCATTTT. As protein: CASSTKTGSNQPQHF.

The chain joins TRBV5-1 to TRBJ2-7, with D tentatively TRBD2 (6 bases). Germline V gene lookup returns CDR1 SGHRS and CDR2 YFSETQ. The CDR3 contains 15 residues. Deletions cut 4 bases from V and 3 bases from J, with 17 bases between. CDR3 coding DNA: TGCGCCAGCAGCCGCCTGGAGGTCGGGGGCTACGAGCAGTACTTC. It encodes CASSRLEVGGYEQYF.

The chain has TRBV25-1 and TRBJ1-1; D not certain. Germline V CDR1 and CDR2: MGHDK, SYGVNS. V shed 5 bases and J shed 4 bases, with 17 bases lying between them. The CDR3 sequence is 15 residues long. The CDR3 region is CASSPRSGWGTEAFF. The CDR3 DNA sequence: TGTGCCAGCAGTCCTAGGTCGGGGTGGGGCACTGAAGCTTTCTTT.

This sequence joins TRBV29-1 and TRBJ2-7; no firm D call. This CDR3 spans 12 amino acids. Germline lookup yields CDR1 SQVTM and CDR2 ANQGSEA. The V gene lost 4 bases and the J gene lost 0 bases, with 7 bases spanning the gap. CDR3 sequence (DNA): TGCAGCGTTGGGTGGGACTCCTACGAGCAGTACTTC. This gives the protein CSVGWDSYEQYF.

This chain uses TRBV29-1 with TRBJ2-3; 14 nucleotides align to TRBD2. Losses at the gene ends were 6 bases for V and 3 bases for J; bases not matched to a gene: 5. This CDR3 is built from 15 residues. Looked up from germline, CDR1 is SQVTM and CDR2 is ANQGSEA. For the CDR3, the DNA is TGCAGCGTCCCGGGACTAGCGGGAGCGACAGATACGCAGTATTTT. Amino acids: CSVPGLAGATDTQYF.

This rearrangement joins TRBV28 to TRBJ2-1, with D tentatively TRBD1 or TRBD2 (5 bases each). In germline, CDR1 is MDHEN, CDR2 SYDVKM. This CDR3 region has 15 residues. V lost 4 bases and J 4 bases, leaving 14 bases between the germline ends. CDR3 sequence: CASSSRDRIYNEQFF. CDR3 DNA sequence: TGTGCCAGCAGTTCCCGGGACCGCATATACAATGAGCAGTTCTTC.

The chain uses TRBV6-1 and TRBJ2-7, with 14 nucleotides matching TRBD2. The ends lost 6 bases at V and 7 bases at J; junction bases unmatched: 8. Germline loops: CDR1 MNHNS, CDR2 SASEGT. The CDR3 has 15 residues. Written as DNA, the CDR3 is TGTGCCAGCAGGCTGGGACTAGCGGGAGAGTTTGAGCAGTACTTC. Encoded protein: CASRLGLAGEFEQYF.

V and J are TRBV10-1 and TRBJ2-3, with D unclear. The CDR3 contains 16 residues. CDR1 WNHNN and CDR2 SYGVQD come from the germline V gene (reference sequence). V was pared by 2 bases and J by 4 bases, with 16 bases between. DNA for the CDR3: TGCGCCAGCAGTGAGCGGCTCGCGTGGAACGCAGATACGCAGTATTTT. The encoded protein is CASSERLAWNADTQYF.

The chain is built from TRBV18 and TRBJ2-3; D is perhaps TRBD1 or TRBD2 (5 bases each). CDR3 size: 14 residues. V was trimmed by 5 bases and J by 4 bases, leaving 13 bases between them. The V gene's germline CDR1 is KGHSH and CDR2 LQKENI. This CDR3 is CASSSREFADTQYF. The CDR3 DNA reads as TGTGCCAGCTCATCCAGGGAGTTTGCAGATACGCAGTATTTT. Looking up the rest from reference TRBV18 and TRBJ2-3 gives the full variable domain: NAGVMQNPRHLVRRRGQEARLRCSPMKGHSHVYWYRQLPEEGLKFMVYLQKENIIDESGMPKERFSAEFPKEGPSILRIQQVVRGDSAAYFCASSSREFADTQYFGPGTRLTVL.